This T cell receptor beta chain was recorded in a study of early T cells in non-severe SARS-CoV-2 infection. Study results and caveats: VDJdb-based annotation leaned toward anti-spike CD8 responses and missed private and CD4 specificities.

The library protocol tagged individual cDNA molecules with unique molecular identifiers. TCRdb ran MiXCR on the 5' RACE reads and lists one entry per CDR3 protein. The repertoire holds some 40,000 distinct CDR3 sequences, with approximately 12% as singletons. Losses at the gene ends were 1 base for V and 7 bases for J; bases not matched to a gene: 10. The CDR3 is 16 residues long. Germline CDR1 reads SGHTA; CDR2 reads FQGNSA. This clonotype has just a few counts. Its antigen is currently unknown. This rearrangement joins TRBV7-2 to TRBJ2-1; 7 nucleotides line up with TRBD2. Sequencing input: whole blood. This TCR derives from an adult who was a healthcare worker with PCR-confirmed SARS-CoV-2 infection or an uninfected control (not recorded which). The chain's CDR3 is CASSLGGARGGNEQFF. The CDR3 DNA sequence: TGTGCCAGCAGCTTAGGCGGGGCCCGGGGAGGGAATGAGCAGTTCTTC.